The source of this T cell receptor beta chain is a study of blood T cell repertoires in COVID-19. V was clipped by 6 bases and J by 2 bases; unmatched bases: 6. CDR1 and CDR2 (germline): SNHLY, FYNNEI. The CDR3 covers 14 residues. Profiled with immunoSEQ multiplex PCR; TCRdb holds only in-frame clones, not every one. Here the sample spans more than 60,000 clones, nearly 90% being singletons. The sequenced sample consisted of peripheral blood. The TCR sequence derives from a woman aged 45 to 65 with active COVID-19. The chain employs TRBV2 and TRBJ1-1; 7 positions match TRBD1. The CDR3 spells CASRKDRTNTEAFF. The CDR3 coding sequence is TGTGCCAGCAGGAAGGACAGGACAAACACTGAAGCTTTCTTT.